The source of this T cell receptor (beta chain) is a study of T cells in women clearing cervical HPV infection listed by TCRdb under 2018. Describing the broader study: Cases were about two dozen women with histologically confirmed HPV16-related CIN3 or worse, including a couple of invasive cancers. For cases, a median interval of approximately 140 days, with an interquartile range of about 90 to 210 days, was observed between lesion detection and blood sampling. Median age was roughly 32 years in cases versus 38 in controls, and baseline characteristics did not differ significantly. Quality controls consisted of five blinded duplicates per group, for a total of about 60 samples made up of some 50 participants and some 10 replicates. Blood from cases was collected at the visit where the lesion was first found, while blood from controls was collected once the infection could no longer be detected. Cases and controls were matched on age within five years and on year of sample collection. In the parent cohort, around 9,900 women aged 18 or older were enrolled in Guanacaste, Costa Rica, during about 1993 to 1995 and then followed for approximately 7 years. Nested within Costa Rica's Guanacaste HPV Natural History Study, an exploratory proof-of-principle case-control study compared TCR repertoires across cervical HPV16 outcomes. The controls were over 20 women whose single incident HPV16 infection cleared within 12 months with no development of precancer or cancer. Since HLA typing was available for only a few women, HLA type could not be ruled out as a confounder. The research as a whole found: Because T-cell numbers per sample were unknown, differences in richness could reflect varying T-cell content rather than repertoire biology. Random forest classifiers that combined richness and V gene abundances separated cases from controls with an estimated AUC of 0.8 to 0.85. TRBV6-7 relative abundance was lower in cases than in controls (0.11% versus 0.16%; Bonferroni P = 0.0008). Whether associations preceded infection or resulted from infection could not be shown with the cross-sectional design, and effector/memory subsets and HPV-specific T cells were not isolated. Across sequencing depths, CIN3+ cases showed significantly higher TCR repertoire richness than controls, but evenness did not differ between the groups.

For CDR1 and CDR2, the germline V gene lists KGHSH and LQKENI. The germline V and J ends show losses of 8 bases and 0 bases respectively, and no gene match explains 7 bases of the junction. The CDR3 starts with the cysteine, ends with the phenylalanine, and has 14 residues. The DNA covers only part of the CDR3, 33 bases in frame from base 1. TCR beta CDR3 regions were amplified by multiplex PCR from an average of approximately 1,200 ng genomic DNA per sample using the immunoSEQ assay. The assay corrected primer bias using a complete synthetic TCR repertoire to establish an amplification baseline. Amplicons were sequenced on the Illumina platform. The paper's processing steps were these. Sequences were error-corrected by clustering with frequency ratios and a modified nearest-neighbor algorithm, then analyzed in the immunoSEQ Analyzer with IMGT gene definitions. At each rarefaction depth, TCR richness and evenness were averaged across 20 rarefaction repeats, and samples with fewer sequences than that depth were excluded. Wilcoxon rank sum tests with FDR correction were used to compare relative abundances of V, D and J genes between the groups. An intraclass correlation of around 96% for TCR richness and an average of around 82% across 60 to 80 gene segments were obtained from the blinded duplicates. TCRdb's version of the immuneACCESS table is confined to in-frame rearrangements and falls short of the full clone set. An unresolved V gene accounts for under half of the shortfall where checked; the remainder is of unknown origin. V, J and clone size derive from that table, while D and trimming were established from the DNA sequence. The table for this sample shows roughly 37,000 clones. Just under 6.5% of the sample is taken by the ten largest.

Every participant had a single incident cervical HPV16 infection, and women with prevalent HPV16 infections were excluded. Cervical HPV DNA was detected by MY09/MY11 PCR and genotyped by dot-blot hybridization. Roughly 15 mL of heparinized blood was centrifuged, after which the buffy coat was aliquoted, frozen at -30 degrees C, and then stored at -80 degrees C. QIAGEN kits were used to extract genomic DNA from buffy coat specimens. Points on this clone: The clone's antigen remains unknown. The missing CDR3 end, 3 residues past where the read stops, is filled in from the germline J gene.

The specimen was blood buffy coat. The sequence joins TRBV18 to TRBJ2-7; 7 bases in the middle match TRBD1. This TCR was sampled from a woman aged 18 to 75 with a cervical HPV16 infection that either progressed to CIN3+ or cleared (not recorded which). Here the CDR3 is given as CASKGTEASYEQYF. The part of the CDR3 DNA that was read is TGTGCCAGCAAGGGGACAGAAGCCTCCTACGAG.